This record covers a single TCR beta chain. Its specificity is not known. The entry originates in a study of CD8+CD57+ T cells in acquired aplastic anemia. At the level of the study: DNA recovered from sorted CD4+ and CD8+ cells had a mean of approximately 3.2 ug. Study findings and constraints: Fewer than 35 shared CD8+ CDR3s appeared highly expressed within patients' immunodominant clones. Between patients and controls, CD8+ Simpson's diversity did not vary significantly.

All sequencing subjects had displayed CD8+CD57+ cell expansion on flow cytometry. Blood came from patients not yet given any therapy. Genomic DNA, the template, was used for profiling of the TCR beta VDJ and CDR3. TCRdb independently ran MiXCR on the reads; one entry per CDR3 protein. The sample holds fewer than 200,000 distinct CDR3 sequences; 48% are singletons and the top ten take roughly 13%. Source material: sorted CD4+, CD8+, or CD8+CD57+ T cells (not recorded which) from PBMCs. The sequence came from a human donor with aplastic anemia.

CDR3 amino acids: CATSDPGQINQPQHF. The CDR3 DNA sequence: TGTGCCACCAGTGACCCGGGACAGATCAATCAGCCCCAGCATTTT. The rearrangement joins TRBV24-1 to TRBJ1-5; TRBD1 matches 7 bases. V lost 4 bases to trimming and J lost 3 bases; unmatched junction nucleotides: 5. The germline gives CDR1 KGHDR, CDR2 SFDVKD. This CDR3 comprises 15 residues.